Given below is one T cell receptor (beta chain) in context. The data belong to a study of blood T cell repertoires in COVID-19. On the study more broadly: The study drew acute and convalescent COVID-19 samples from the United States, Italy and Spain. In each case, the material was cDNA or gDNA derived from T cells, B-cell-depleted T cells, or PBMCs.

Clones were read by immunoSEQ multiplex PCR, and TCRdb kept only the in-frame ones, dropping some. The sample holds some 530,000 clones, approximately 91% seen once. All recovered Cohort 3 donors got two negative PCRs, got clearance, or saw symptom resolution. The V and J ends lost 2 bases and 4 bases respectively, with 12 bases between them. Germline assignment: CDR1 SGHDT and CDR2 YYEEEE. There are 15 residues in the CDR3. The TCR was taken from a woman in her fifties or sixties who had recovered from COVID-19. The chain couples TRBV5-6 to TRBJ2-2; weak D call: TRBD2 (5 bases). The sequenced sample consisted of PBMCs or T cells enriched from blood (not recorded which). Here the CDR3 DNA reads TGTGCCAGCAGCTTCGGCGGGCCGGGCACCGGGGAGCTGTTTTTT. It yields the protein CASSFGGPGTGELFF.